The 18 T cell receptor beta chains presented below share a single source sample, sequenced in a study of shared clonotypes between healthy human individuals. Data came from immunoSEQ multiplex PCR; TCRdb stores just in-frame clones and leaves some out. Of roughly 1.5 million clones listed, around 98% are singletons. The source material was naive CD4+ T cells sorted from blood. The sample's subset: CD45RA+ positively selected. The receptors stem from a man aged 30-40 years in good health.

The chain uses TRBV30 and TRBJ1-1, with D unclear. Per germline, CDR1 GTSNPN and CDR2 SVGIG (reference sequence). Trimming took off 1 base at V and 4 bases at J, with 13 bases between the two ends. The CDR3 length is 14 residues. CDR3 nucleotides: TGTGCCTGGAGTGCATCTTGGACGACCACTGAAGCTTTCTTT. This codes for CAWSASWTTTEAFF.

V is TRBV7-6 and J is TRBJ2-1, with 10 bases lining up with TRBD2. Germline V lookup: CDR1 SGHVS, CDR2 FNYEAQ. The CDR3 runs to 17 residues. J lost 7 bases, V lost 5 bases, and 14 bases had no gene match. DNA for the CDR3: TGTGCCAGCAGCCCTACCGGCGGAGCGGGAGGGCCTAATGAGCAGTTCTTC. Its protein is CASSPTGGAGGPNEQFF.

V gene TRBV29-1 combines with J gene TRBJ2-3, with 11 bases aligning to TRBD2. This CDR3 is 23 amino acids long. With 7 bases clipped from V and 3 bases from J, the junction kept 33 bases outside the gene matches. Germline V gene lookup returns CDR1 SQVTM and CDR2 ANQGSEA. Written as DNA, the CDR3 is TGCAGCGACACGGGAACATTTGGGACAGAAGCGATACTAGCGGGAGAGGGAACAGATACGCAGTATTTT. Protein sequence: CSDTGTFGTEAILAGEGTDTQYF.

This chain connects TRBV19 to TRBJ2-2, with unresolved D. This CDR3 is 14 amino acids long. Germline-derived CDR1 and CDR2 are LNHDA and SQIVND (reference sequence). Trimming left V 7 bases short and J 6 bases short, with 15 bases between. The CDR3 region has the DNA TGTGCCAGTACCACGGACGGTTGGGCCGGGGAGCTGTTTTTT. Amino acids: CASTTDGWAGELFF.

With respect to this clone: Other nucleotide sequences from this sample produce the same CDR3. The rearrangement uses TRBV7-8 and TRBJ1-1, with D uncertain. Germline CDR1 reads SGHVS; CDR2 reads FQNEAQ. This CDR3 region has 12 residues. With 5 bases removed from V and 4 bases from J, the gap between germline ends came to 8 bases. DNA for the CDR3: TGTGCCAGCAGCCGAACGGGCACTGAAGCTTTCTTT. It specifies CASSRTGTEAFF. Together with reference TRBV7-8 and TRBJ1-1, the CDR3 gives the full variable domain: GAGVSQSPRYKVAKRGQDVALRCDPISGHVSLFWYQQALGQGPEFLTYFQNEAQLDKSGLPSDRFFAERPEGSVSTLKIQRTQQEDSAVYLCASSRTGTEAFFGQGTRLTVV.

This clone occurred once. Other DNA variants within this sample encode the same CDR3. The chain links TRBV10-2 to TRBJ2-1; 9 bases are shared with TRBD2. The CDR3 contains 15 residues. Trimming at V came to 6 bases and at J to 1 base, leaving 4 bases not matched to a gene. The germline CDR1 and CDR2 sequences are WSHSY and SAAADI. This chain's CDR3 is CASRVSGSSYNEQFF. In DNA form, the CDR3 reads TGCGCCAGCAGGGTTAGCGGGAGTTCCTACAATGAGCAGTTCTTC.

The V call is TRBV28, the J call TRBJ1-6; tentative D call: TRBD1 (6 bases). Trimming stripped 5 bases from V and 7 bases from J, with 21 bases between. The CDR3 is 17 residues long. Germline loops: CDR1 MDHEN, CDR2 SYDVKM. The CDR3 protein is CASSHRRDISRNSPLHF. For the CDR3, the DNA is TGTGCCAGCAGTCACCGCCGGGACATATCAAGGAATTCACCCCTCCACTTT.

The rearrangement uses TRBV5-4 and TRBJ1-1; D is unresolved. Germline lookup yields CDR1 SGHNT and CDR2 YYREEE (reference sequence). The CDR3 is made up of 13 amino acids. V lost 5 bases to trimming and J lost 3 bases, with 11 bases between them. The CDR3 here is CASSILEDTEAFF. DNA for the CDR3: TGTGCCAGCAGTATATTAGAGGACACTGAAGCTTTCTTT.

This rearrangement joins TRBV28 to TRBJ2-7, with 8 bases aligning to TRBD1. This CDR3 spans 15 amino acids. V lost 6 bases, J lost 2 bases, and 9 bases stayed unmatched. Per the germline V gene, CDR1 is MDHEN and CDR2 is SYDVKM. This CDR3 is CASSPQGAGPYEQYF. The CDR3 DNA sequence: TGTGCCAGCAGCCCGCAGGGGGCCGGACCCTACGAGCAGTACTTC.

The J gene is TRBJ2-7, the V gene TRBV10-3, with D maybe TRBD1 (6 bases). This CDR3 is 14 amino acids long. Germline V gene data show CDR1 as ENHRY and CDR2 as SYGVKD. V gave up 6 bases and J gave up 3 bases, with 15 bases separating them. CDR3 DNA: TGTGCCATCAGGGGACACCAAACCTTCTACGAGCAGTACTTC. It specifies CAIRGHQTFYEQYF.

This clone was seen just once. The gene calls are TRBV18 and TRBJ2-6; possibly TRBD1 for D (5 bases). Trimming pared 2 bases from V and 4 bases from J, leaving 12 bases between. Germline CDR1 KGHSH, CDR2 LQKENI. The CDR3 is 16 amino acids. The CDR3 sequence is CASSPLKGVGANVLTF. The CDR3 DNA is TGTGCCAGCTCACCATTGAAAGGGGTCGGGGCCAACGTCCTGACTTTC. Combining the CDR3 with reference TRBV18 and TRBJ2-6 gives the whole variable domain NAGVMQNPRHLVRRRGQEARLRCSPMKGHSHVYWYRQLPEEGLKFMVYLQKENIIDESGMPKERFSAEFPKEGPSILRIQQVVRGDSAAYFCASSPLKGVGANVLTFGAGSRLTVL.

The chain recombines TRBV9 with TRBJ2-2, with D hard to call. CDR3 length: 15 amino acids. V was clipped by 4 bases and J by 3 bases, with 13 bases between them. Germline-derived CDR1 and CDR2 are SGDLS and YYNGEE. CDR3 protein: CASSTTDFDTGELFF. As DNA, the CDR3 is TGTGCCAGCAGCACGACTGATTTTGACACCGGGGAGCTGTTTTTT.

The rearrangement joins TRBV6-1 to TRBJ1-1; 9 bases align to TRBD1. The CDR3 is made up of 14 amino acids. Germline lookup yields CDR1 MNHNS and CDR2 SASEGT. V was clipped by 5 bases and J by 7 bases; unmatched bases: 8. The CDR3 DNA reads TGTGCCAGCAGTCCATGGGACAGGGCGCGTGAAGCTTTCTTT. Protein sequence: CASSPWDRAREAFF.

This clone has a single count. CDR3 nucleotides: TGCAGCGTTAGGGCTAGCGGGAGAGAGACCCAGTACTTC. Its protein product is CSVRASGRETQYF. The chain joins TRBV29-1 to TRBJ2-5, with TRBD2 matching over 10 bases. There are 13 residues in the CDR3. The germline V gene encodes CDR1 SQVTM and CDR2 ANQGSEA. V shed 5 bases and J 4 bases; nucleotides not matched to a gene: 4.

CDR3 in DNA: TGTGCCGTCGGGAGGGGCTGGGGATACAATGAGCAGTTCTTC. Its translation is CAVGRGWGYNEQFF. The rearrangement uses TRBV6-5 and TRBJ2-1, with 8 positions matching TRBD2. J gave up 4 bases and V 11 bases, and 10 bases lay outside the gene matches. This CDR3 has 14 residues. Germline V gene sequence: CDR1 MNHEY, CDR2 SVGAGI.

This rearrangement joins TRBV14 to TRBJ1-5, with D unresolved. With 6 bases removed from V and 3 bases from J, the gap between germline ends came to 15 bases. Germline V gene data show CDR1 as SGHDN and CDR2 as FVKESK. The CDR3 is 15 amino acids. The CDR3 here is CASSNTTGLNQPQHF. DNA for the CDR3: TGTGCCAGCAGTAATACAACCGGGCTCAATCAGCCCCAGCATTTT. Full variable domain (rest looked up from reference TRBV14 and TRBJ1-5): EAGVTQFPSHSVIEKGQTVTLRCDPISGHDNLYWYRRVMGKEIKFLLHFVKESKQDESGMPNNRFLAERTGGTYSTLKVQPAELEDSGVYFCASSNTTGLNQPQHFGDGTRLSIL.

The J gene is TRBJ2-5, the V gene TRBV2; TRBD2 aligns across 7 bases. After removal of 8 bases from V and 3 bases from J, the junction contained 18 bases not matched to a gene. CDR3 length equals 17 residues. Germline-derived CDR1 and CDR2 are SNHLY and FYNNEI. The CDR3 protein is CASGVPRSGLVEETQYF. Here the CDR3 DNA reads TGTGCCAGCGGGGTACCTAGATCAGGACTAGTTGAAGAGACCCAGTACTTC.

The chain combines TRBV21-1 with TRBJ2-2; the D segment call TRBD1 is taken from the table without a DNA check. TRBV21-1 has pseudogene status. This CDR3 is built from 16 residues. In nucleotides, the CDR3 is TGTGCCAGCAGCAACTTGCCAGGGAAACACACCGGGGAGCTGTTTTTT. This translates into CASSNLPGKHTGELFF.